This passage covers 18 T cell receptor beta chains from one sample sequenced in a study of T cell responses to AZD1222 COVID-19 vaccine (dated by TCRdb to the early 2020s). The time point label corresponds to: baseline before first vaccination. The method was the immunoSEQ multiplex PCR assay. Not all clones reach the TCRdb copy of this immuneACCESS table, which keeps in-frame sequences only. Checked studies attribute under half of the gap to unresolved V genes and leave the rest unexplained. The sample data list about 140,000 clones, and about 88% of these were observed just once. Approximately 4.5% of the sample is in the top ten clones. Sequenced here: peripheral blood, sampled on day 0 of AZD1222 vaccination. These receptors all come from an adult in good health.

The V call is TRBV4-1, the J call TRBJ1-1; D is uncertain. V gave up 8 bases and J gave up 4 bases, with 14 bases separating them. CDR3 length equals 13 residues. The V gene's germline CDR1 is MGHRA and CDR2 YSYEKL. The CDR3: CASGALGGTEAFF. In nucleotides, the CDR3 is TGCGCCAGCGGTGCCTTGGGAGGCACTGAAGCTTTCTTT.

This clone has a single count. The V and J genes are TRBV9 and TRBJ2-7, with 12 bases identical to TRBD2. J lost 2 bases, V lost 0 bases, and 0 bases had no gene match. This CDR3 is 15 amino acids long. Germline values: CDR1 SGDLS, CDR2 YYNGEE. This CDR3 is CASSVGTSGTYEQYF. CDR3 bases: TGTGCCAGCAGCGTAGGGACTAGCGGGACCTACGAGCAGTACTTC.

V usage is TRBV7-3 and J usage is TRBJ2-3; D is ambiguous. The germline gives CDR1 SGHTA, CDR2 FQGTGA. CDR3 length equals 13 residues. V gave up 6 bases and J gave up 1 base, with 8 bases separating them. The CDR3 DNA reads TGTGCCAGCAGTTCCCAAGGCACAGATACGCAGTATTTT. Residues: CASSSQGTDTQYF.

The chain links TRBV4-2 to TRBJ2-2; 7 nucleotides line up with TRBD2. This CDR3 comprises 16 residues. Germline CDR1 and CDR2: LGHNA and YNFKEQ. The V gene end was trimmed by 1 base and the J gene end by 3 bases; junction bases not matched to a gene: 5. This chain's CDR3 is CASSQVDLADTGELFF. For the CDR3, the DNA is TGTGCCAGCAGCCAAGTAGACCTAGCGGACACCGGGGAGCTGTTTTTT.

The V call is TRBV18, the J call TRBJ2-6; perhaps TRBD1 as D (6 bases). The germline gives CDR1 KGHSH, CDR2 LQKENI. V lost 5 bases, J lost 1 base, and 12 bases lay in between. The CDR3 runs to 16 residues. The CDR3 spells CASSRDTLSGANVLTF. Here the CDR3 DNA reads TGTGCCAGCTCAAGGGACACGCTATCTGGGGCCAACGTCCTGACTTTC.

The chain couples TRBV5-4 to TRBJ2-1; D perhaps matches TRBD2 (7 bases). V lost 6 bases and J 6 bases, leaving 22 bases between the germline ends. Germline lookup yields CDR1 SGHNT and CDR2 YYREEE (reference sequence). This CDR3 contains 16 residues. The CDR3 nucleotides read TGTGCCAGCACCTTCCCCAAAGGGGGGGCGGTCAATGAGCAGTTCTTC. It encodes CASTFPKGGAVNEQFF.

The J gene is TRBJ2-1, the V gene TRBV4-1; TRBD2 matches 13 bases. V was clipped by 0 bases and J by 0 bases; unmatched bases: 8. There are 20 residues in the CDR3. Per germline, CDR1 MGHRA and CDR2 YSYEKL. The DNA of the CDR3 is TGCGCCAGCAGCCAAGATTTGACTAGCGGGGGGCCAAGCTCCTACAATGAGCAGTTCTTC. Protein: CASSQDLTSGGPSSYNEQFF.

The chain couples TRBV5-4 to TRBJ1-2, with TRBD1 identical over 8 bases. This CDR3 has 15 residues. The junction had 15 bases not matched to a gene; V was cut back by 10 bases and J by 4 bases. Germline V gene data show CDR1 as SGHNT and CDR2 as YYREEE (reference sequence). CDR3 sequence: CALGTDRVSFYGYTF. The CDR3 bases are TGTGCCCTTGGGACGGACAGGGTTTCGTTCTATGGCTACACCTTC.

V gene TRBV18 combines with J gene TRBJ1-1; D is perhaps TRBD1 (5 bases). This CDR3 spans 15 amino acids. Germline V lookup: CDR1 KGHSH, CDR2 LQKENI. V shed 5 bases and J shed 2 bases, with 15 bases lying between them. CDR3 bases: TGTGCCAGCTCATCTTTCGGGGACCTTAACACTGAAGCTTTCTTT. It is translated as CASSSFGDLNTEAFF.

V gene TRBV3-1 (or the pseudogene TRBV3-2) combines with J gene TRBJ1-1; D not resolved. Trimming removed 4 bases from V and 1 base from J, with 7 bases in between. The CDR3 has 13 residues. Germline V lookup: CDR1 LGHDT, CDR2 YNNKEL (reference sequence). The CDR3 DNA follows: TGTGCCAGCAGCCCCAGTTCGAACACTGAAGCTTTCTTT. Residues: CASSPSSNTEAFF.

The rearrangement links TRBV29-1 to TRBJ1-2; 9 nucleotides agree with TRBD1. CDR3 length equals 13 residues. Germline CDR1 is SQVTM and CDR2 is ANQGSEA. V lost 5 bases, J lost 6 bases, and 7 bases stayed unmatched. This chain's CDR3 is CSVTGTGLNGYTF. The CDR3 DNA follows: TGCAGCGTTACCGGGACAGGGCTTAATGGCTACACCTTC.

The genes are TRBV19 and TRBJ2-3, with 7 nucleotides matching TRBD2. The CDR3 contains 16 residues. Germline V gives CDR1 LNHDA, CDR2 SQIVND (reference sequence). Trimming at V came to 5 bases and at J to 0 bases, leaving 8 bases not matched to a gene. The CDR3 region is CASSAPSGPSTDTQYF. The CDR3 DNA follows: TGTGCCAGTAGTGCCCCTAGCGGCCCTAGCACAGATACGCAGTATTTT.

The chain uses TRBV4-2 and TRBJ2-3; weak D call: TRBD1 (6 bases). Per the germline V gene, CDR1 is LGHNA and CDR2 is YNFKEQ. This CDR3 has 15 residues. The V and J ends lost 0 bases and 0 bases respectively, with 7 bases between them. CDR3 sequence reads: CASSQDQGSTDTQYF. As DNA, the CDR3 is TGTGCCAGCAGCCAAGATCAGGGGAGCACAGATACGCAGTATTTT.

This clone was seen a single time. The sample has other DNA sequences that encode this CDR3 too. This chain joins TRBV28 and TRBJ1-5, with unresolved D. Germline V gives CDR1 MDHEN, CDR2 SYDVKM. The CDR3 length is 12 residues. The V gene lost 6 bases and the J gene lost 7 bases, with 10 bases spanning the gap. The CDR3 DNA follows: TGTGCCAGCAGCCTCGGTGGGCAGCCCCAGCATTTT. Amino acids: CASSLGGQPQHF.

The chain links TRBV5-8 to TRBJ2-6; 7 bases are shared with TRBD1. Germline-derived CDR1 and CDR2 are SGHTS and YDEGEE. The CDR3 spans 15 residues. V shed 4 bases, J shed 0 bases, and the junction held 1 base outside the gene matches. The CDR3 sequence is CASSRDSSGANVLTF. The CDR3 DNA sequence: TGTGCCAGCAGCCGGGACAGCTCTGGGGCCAACGTCCTGACTTTC.

The chain employs TRBV4-1 and TRBJ1-2; D might be TRBD1 (5 bases). CDR3 size: 15 residues. Deletions cut 0 bases from V and 4 bases from J, with 12 bases between. Germline V gene data show CDR1 as MGHRA and CDR2 as YSYEKL. For the CDR3, the DNA is TGCGCCAGCAGCCAAGAGAGACAGCAGTTCTATGGCTACACCTTC. Its protein is CASSQERQQFYGYTF.

The chain couples TRBV18 to TRBJ1-2, with D maybe TRBD1 (6 bases). Trimming stripped 8 bases from V and 0 bases from J, with 10 bases between. This CDR3 is 13 amino acids long. In germline, CDR1 is KGHSH, CDR2 LQKENI. This CDR3 is CASAYRANYGYTF. As DNA, the CDR3 is TGTGCCAGCGCCTACAGGGCTAACTATGGCTACACCTTC.

This rearrangement joins TRBV9 to TRBJ1-2; D is uncertain. Looked up from germline, CDR1 is SGDLS and CDR2 is YYNGEE. The CDR3 contains 15 residues. Trimming left V 4 bases short and J 8 bases short, with 21 bases between. As DNA, the CDR3 is TGTGCCAGCAGCTCGCGACCTGGGTTGAGTGGCGGCTACACCTTC. Residues: CASSSRPGLSGGYTF.